The 6 T cell receptor beta chains reported below all come from one sample, sequenced in a study of post-analysis software for immune sequencing data. Unique molecular identifiers featured in each of the TCR beta cDNA libraries. MiXCR was run by TCRdb on the PCR reads, yielding one entry per CDR3 protein. The table shows 750,000 to 950,000 distinct CDR3 sequences, with about half occurring only once. Their antigens are not known. The study, taken as a whole, reports: Patients carried roughly 5 TRBV segments more frequently than controls did, and TRBV5-6, TRBV5-1 and TRBV20-1 were among them.

Sample: blood. These receptors all come from a girl aged 5 to 17 with multiple sclerosis.

The rearrangement links TRBV25-1 to TRBJ1-6, with 7 bases identical to TRBD1. Unmatched junction bases numbered 4, after V lost 4 bases and J lost 7 bases. This CDR3 comprises 14 residues. Per the germline V gene, CDR1 is MGHDK and CDR2 is SYGVNS. CDR3 nucleotide sequence: TGTGCCAGCAGTGGGACAGGTTTGAATTCACCCCTCCACTTT. It encodes CASSGTGLNSPLHF.

In its sample, this clonotype was seen a few times. V gene TRBV20-1 combines with J gene TRBJ2-1; 7 nucleotides line up with TRBD2. The CDR3 consists of 14 residues. Germline CDR1 DFQATT, CDR2 SNEGSKA (reference sequence). The V and J ends lost 1 base and 3 bases, in that order; junction bases with no gene match: 3. The CDR3 bases are TGCAGTGCTAGAGGCGGGAGTTACTACAATGAGCAGTTCTTC. The encoded protein is CSARGGSYYNEQFF.

The chain uses TRBV7-3 and TRBJ2-1; D remains ambiguous. Germline V gene data show CDR1 as SGHTA and CDR2 as FQGTGA. The CDR3 spans 15 residues. V was cut by 5 bases and J by 0 bases, with 11 bases left in between. The CDR3 sequence is CASSPTQDSYNEQFF. CDR3 DNA: TGTGCCAGCAGCCCGACCCAAGACTCCTACAATGAGCAGTTCTTC.

In its sample, this clonotype was seen once. The germline gene is not matched at one end of the junction; a read error may be the cause. V and J are TRBV6-2 or TRBV6-3 and TRBJ2-3, with D maybe TRBD2 (5 bases). The CDR3 totals 14 residues. The V gene's germline CDR1 is MNHEY and CDR2 SVGEGT. The CDR3 spells CAGSFRDSTDTQYF. The DNA of the CDR3 is TGTGCCGGCAGTTTCCGGGATAGCACAGATACGCAGTATTTT.

The chain has TRBV28 and TRBJ2-7; TRBD1 matches at 7 bases. V shed 4 bases and J 5 bases; nucleotides not matched to a gene: 14. Germline CDR1 MDHEN, CDR2 SYDVKM. The CDR3 spans 16 residues. The CDR3 coding sequence is TGTGCCAGCAGTTCCAAATTGACAGGGTTTTACCACGAGCAGTACTTC. It codes for CASSSKLTGFYHEQYF.

V and J are TRBV4-2 and TRBJ2-1, with 10 positions matching TRBD2. This CDR3 comprises 17 residues. V trimming: 0 bases; J trimming: 4 bases; junction bases outside the gene matches: 6. Germline V lookup: CDR1 LGHNA, CDR2 YNFKEQ. The CDR3 DNA is TGTGCCAGCAGCCAAGATGCTAGCGGGAGATCTTACAATGAGCAGTTCTTC. This codes for CASSQDASGRSYNEQFF.